This TCR beta chain originates from a study of blood T cell repertoires in COVID-19. CDR3 length: 16 residues. V gave up 1 base and J gave up 7 bases, with 17 bases separating them. CDR1 and CDR2 (germline): SGHAT, FQNNGV. Sequencing was performed with immunoSEQ multiplex PCR; in TCRdb, only in-frame clones are kept and a portion is missing. The data hold about 220,000 clones, with approximately 81% observed a single time. The source is a woman of 80 years or more with acute or convalescent COVID-19. The V gene is TRBV11-2, the J gene TRBJ2-1, with D tentatively TRBD2 (6 bases). Source material: peripheral blood. Here the CDR3 reads CASSLAALGGGNEQFF. CDR3 in DNA: TGTGCCAGCAGCTTAGCGGCCCTTGGGGGAGGAAATGAGCAGTTCTTC.